This is a list of T cell receptor beta chains from one sample in a study of blood T cells in healthy people across ages. TCRdb re-called the 5' RACE reads with MiXCR, one entry per CDR3 protein. The sample lists under 800,000 distinct CDR3 sequences, under 25% occurring once. Sequenced input: blood. The receptors were gathered from a man in his 70s in good health. Both conserved end residues are part of each CDR3. Each record gives: D gene, V gene, J gene, clone size, CDR3 protein, CDR3 DNA. The D gene is left open where the match is weak. Clone size is not always given. Where it is, it says once, few, many or a class for expanded clones.

>-|TRBV18|TRBJ2-2|-
CASSPPSGNTGELFF
TGTGCCAGCTCACCACCTAGCGGGAACACCGGGGAGCTGTTTTTT
>-|TRBV29-1|TRBJ1-2|-
CSVEGGTPNYGYTF
TGCAGCGTTGAAGGGGGAACACCTAACTATGGCTACACCTTC
>TRBD1|TRBV28|TRBJ2-5|many
CASTPRTGETQYF
TGTGCCAGCACCCCGAGGACAGGGGAGACCCAGTACTTC
>-|TRBV25-1|TRBJ1-5|-
CASSERGENQPQHF
TGTGCCAGCAGTGAAAGGGGGGAAAATCAGCCCCAGCATTTT
>TRBD2|TRBV12-3/TRBV12-4|TRBJ2-1|-
CASSPPTSGRAGEQFF
TGTGCCAGCAGTCCACCTACTAGCGGGAGGGCCGGGGAGCAGTTCTTC
>TRBD1|TRBV12-5|TRBJ2-5|-
CASGLDGTGLKTQYF
TGTGCTAGTGGTTTGGACGGGACAGGGTTGAAGACCCAGTACTTC
>-|TRBV6-2/TRBV6-3|TRBJ2-1|-
CASTPHPWGRRYNEQFF
TGTGCCAGCACCCCACACCCTTGGGGGAGAAGATACAATGAGCAGTTCTTC
>-|TRBV11-1|TRBJ2-3|few
CASSFRRSGTDTQYF
TGTGCCAGCAGCTTTCGGCGGTCTGGCACAGATACGCAGTATTTT
>TRBD1|TRBV7-9|TRBJ1-2|-
CASSYTLSGGAYGYTF
TGTGCCAGCAGTTACACACTATCAGGGGGCGCGTACGGCTACACCTTC
>TRBD1|TRBV18|TRBJ1-1|few
CASSKRTGDTEAFF
TGTGCCAGCTCAAAGAGGACAGGCGACACTGAAGCTTTCTTT
>-|TRBV20-1|TRBJ2-5|few
CSARGASASRTQYF
TGCAGTGCTAGAGGGGCTAGCGCTTCGAGAACCCAGTACTTC
>TRBD2|TRBV4-1|TRBJ2-7|-
CASSQPTSGRSYEQYF
TGCGCCAGCAGCCAACCCACTAGCGGGAGGTCCTACGAGCAGTACTTC
>TRBD2|TRBV6-6|TRBJ2-3|-
CASGEGVSTDTQYF
TGTGCCAGCGGGGAGGGAGTAAGCACAGATACGCAGTATTTT
>-|TRBV29-1|TRBJ2-6|-
CSVARQASLGANVLTF
TGCAGCGTAGCGAGACAGGCCTCTCTGGGGGCCAACGTCCTGACTTTC
>-|TRBV2|TRBJ1-2|-
CASTRTDYGYTF
TGTGCCAGCACCCGGACAGACTATGGCTACACCTTC
>-|TRBV15|TRBJ1-2|-
CATSNRQPLWYGYTF
TGTGCCACCAGCAATCGACAGCCCCTTTGGTATGGCTACACCTTC
>-|TRBV20-1|TRBJ1-3|few
CSAPDGSSGNTIYF
TGCAGTGCACCCGACGGAAGCTCTGGAAACACCATATATTTT
>-|TRBV6-4|TRBJ2-7|few
CASSPRQDLPGSYEQYF
TGTGCCAGCAGCCCACGACAGGACCTCCCCGGCTCCTACGAGCAGTACTTC
>TRBD1|TRBV5-1|TRBJ1-2|-
CASSPGQGGDGYTF
TGCGCCAGCAGCCCCGGACAGGGGGGCGATGGCTACACCTTC
>TRBD1|TRBV20-1|TRBJ2-7|few
CSAPGQGHYEQYF
TGCAGTGCTCCGGGACAGGGACACTACGAGCAGTACTTC
>-|TRBV6-2/TRBV6-3|TRBJ2-2|-
CASSYVGTGELFF
TGTGCCAGCAGTTACGTTGGCACCGGGGAGCTGTTTTTT
>-|TRBV5-5|TRBJ2-5|many
CASSARGEETQYF
TGTGCCAGCAGCGCCAGGGGGGAAGAGACCCAGTACTTC
>TRBD1|TRBV20-1|TRBJ1-2|few
CSARGGTGGGYGYTF
TGCAGTGCTAGAGGGGGGACAGGGGGCGGATATGGCTACACCTTC
>TRBD1|TRBV4-1|TRBJ2-5|many
CASSQDRGRLETQYF
TGCGCCAGCAGCCAAGACAGGGGGCGCTTGGAGACCCAGTACTTC
>TRBD2|TRBV29-1|TRBJ2-7|few
CSVEDPGLAGGFEQYF
TGCAGCGTTGAAGATCCTGGACTAGCGGGAGGGTTCGAGCAGTACTTC
>TRBD2|TRBV19|TRBJ2-1|-
CASSDGRAYNEQFF
TGTGCCAGTAGCGACGGGAGGGCCTACAATGAGCAGTTCTTC
>TRBD2|TRBV12-3/TRBV12-4|TRBJ2-3|-
CASRTSGRNTDTQYF
TGTGCCAGCAGAACTAGCGGTAGAAACACAGATACGCAGTATTTT
>TRBD1|TRBV9|TRBJ2-5|-
CASSASPGTGFGETQYF
TGTGCCAGCAGCGCTTCCCCCGGGACAGGGTTTGGAGAGACCCAGTACTTC
>-|TRBV20-1|TRBJ1-5|-
CSAAGVEGYQPQHF
TGCAGTGCTGCGGGGGTAGAGGGTTATCAGCCCCAGCATTTT
>TRBD1|TRBV6-6|TRBJ2-5|few
CASSYFPGQEETQYF
TGTGCCAGCAGTTACTTCCCGGGACAGGAAGAGACCCAGTACTTC
>TRBD1|TRBV5-1|TRBJ2-7|many
CASSLAGPSGGDAYEQYF
TGCGCCAGCAGCTTGGCGGGCCCCTCAGGGGGTGATGCCTACGAGCAGTACTTC
>-|TRBV11-2|TRBJ2-4|few
CACSLEAAGVQYF
TGTGCCTGCAGCTTAGAGGCGGCAGGGGTTCAGTACTTC
>-|TRBV6-5|TRBJ2-4|many
CASSSLPEAKNIQYF
TGTGCCAGCAGTTCCCTCCCGGAGGCCAAAAACATTCAGTACTTC
>TRBD2|TRBV20-1|TRBJ2-3|-
CSARASGRAGITDTQYF
TGCAGTGCTAGAGCGAGCGGGAGGGCCGGCATCACAGATACGCAGTATTTT
>-|TRBV20-1|TRBJ2-1|few
CSARAVGNEQFF
TGCAGTGCTAGGGCAGTGGGCAATGAGCAGTTCTTC
>-|TRBV2|TRBJ2-1|-
CASSVTVPEQFF
TGTGCCAGCAGTGTGACCGTTCCTGAGCAGTTCTTC
>TRBD1|TRBV5-1|TRBJ1-6|-
CASSQGTGRYSPLHF
TGCGCCAGCAGCCAAGGGACAGGGCGTTATTCACCCCTCCACTTT
>TRBD1|TRBV10-3|TRBJ2-7|-
CAIRKAGTGGSYEQYF
TGTGCCATCAGAAAGGCCGGGACAGGGGGCTCCTACGAGCAGTACTTC
>TRBD1|TRBV9|TRBJ2-2|few
CAGSAYSGTGHGELFF
TGTGCCGGCAGCGCGTACTCCGGGACAGGGCACGGGGAGCTGTTTTTT
>-|TRBV12-1|TRBJ2-1|few
CASFPGLAGHEQFF
TGTGCCAGCTTTCCGGGACTAGCGGGCCATGAGCAGTTCTTC
>-|TRBV5-1|TRBJ1-2|few
CASHQGNYGYTF
TGCGCCAGCCATCAGGGGAACTATGGCTACACCTTC
>-|TRBV18|TRBJ2-1|-
CASSPVFRTIYNEQFF
TGTGCCAGCTCACCGGTCTTTAGGACAATATACAATGAGCAGTTCTTC
>TRBD2|TRBV5-1|TRBJ2-7|-
CASSLSGSPYEQYF
TGCGCCAGCAGCTTAAGCGGGAGTCCCTACGAGCAGTACTTC
>-|TRBV18|TRBJ1-6|few
CASSPTRSSYNSPLHF
TGTGCCAGCTCACCTACTAGGAGCTCCTATAATTCACCCCTCCACTTT
>-|TRBV7-9|TRBJ2-4|few
CASSLDGVAKNIQYF
TGTGCCAGCAGCTTGGACGGGGTCGCCAAAAACATTCAGTACTTC
>-|TRBV12-3/TRBV12-4|TRBJ1-5|few
CASSLRAPGQPQHF
TGTGCCAGCAGTTTAAGGGCACCCGGGCAGCCCCAGCATTTT
>-|TRBV29-1|TRBJ1-1|-
CSVRVGSTEAFF
TGCAGCGTCCGGGTGGGGAGCACTGAAGCTTTCTTT
>-|TRBV20-1|TRBJ2-7|few
CSARDLGNSAYEQYF
TGCAGTGCTAGAGATCTCGGGAATAGTGCATACGAGCAGTACTTC
>-|TRBV3-1|TRBJ1-1|-
CASSPSTVTEAFF
TGTGCCAGCAGCCCCTCGACTGTCACTGAAGCTTTCTTT
>-|TRBV28|TRBJ2-7|few
CASSIRGDSSYEQYF
TGTGCCAGCAGTATAAGGGGAGACAGTTCCTACGAGCAGTACTTC
>TRBD1|TRBV27|TRBJ1-2|-
CASSSNRGPNYGHTF
TGTGCCAGCAGTTCGAACAGGGGTCCTAACTATGGCCACACCTTC
>-|TRBV7-6|TRBJ2-4|-
CASSLSGGNIQYF
TGTGCCAGCAGCTTATCCGGGGGAAACATTCAGTACTTC
>-|TRBV9|TRBJ1-4|-
CASSPPGDLKKLFF
TGTGCCAGCAGCCCACCAGGGGATTTGAAAAAACTGTTTTTT